Listed below are T cell receptor beta chains from one sample, sequenced in a study of human T cells and chemical hapten exposure. Each CDR3 protein is one row after TCRdb ran MiXCR on the RACE reads. Here the sample spans roughly 200,000 distinct CDR3 sequences, around 23% being singletons. The specimen was whole blood, collected in connection with sensitization to the hapten diphenylcyclopropenone (DPC). All receptors derive from a woman between 35 and 50 years old with alopecia areata. Some clones in this sample may be carry-over from other donors' samples. Each CDR3 is given with its conserved first and last residue. A D gene is named only where the DNA matches it firmly. Clone size is not always given. Where it is, it says once, few, many or a class for expanded clones.

>-|-|TRBJ2-7|TRBV7-2
CASSLEGAGPYEQYF
TGTGCCAGCAGCTTAGAAGGGGCGGGACCTTACGAGCAGTACTTC
>-|-|TRBJ2-5|TRBV5-1
CASSPSRGAGRETQYF
TGCGCCAGCAGCCCCTCCCGAGGCGCGGGGAGGGAGACCCAGTACTTC
>-|TRBD1|TRBJ2-1|TRBV7-2
CASSRTGGYEQFF
TGTGCCAGCAGCAGGACAGGGGGCTATGAGCAGTTCTTC
>few|-|TRBJ2-2|TRBV27
CASSSGQFRGGELFF
TGTGCCAGCAGTAGCGGACAGTTCCGAGGCGGGGAGCTGTTTTTT
>-|-|TRBJ1-5|TRBV7-9
CASSLDGPSPQHF
TGTGCCAGCAGCTTAGACGGTCCGAGTCCCCAGCATTTT
>-|TRBD1|TRBJ2-1|TRBV4-2
CASSHTPGTGYNEQFF
TGTGCCAGCAGCCACACCCCCGGGACAGGGTACAATGAGCAGTTCTTC
>few|-|TRBJ2-5|TRBV7-2
CASSSGNQETQYF
TGTGCCAGCAGCTCTGGAAACCAAGAGACCCAGTACTTC
>few|-|TRBJ2-7|TRBV6-2/TRBV6-3
CASSYSITGAAYEQYF
TGTGCCAGCAGTTACTCGATCACGGGGGCCGCCTACGAGCAGTACTTC
>once|-|TRBJ2-1|TRBV12-3/TRBV12-4
CASSRLVAEQFF
TGTGCCAGCAGCCGCCTGGTCGCTGAGCAGTTCTTC
>-|-|TRBJ2-1|TRBV6-6
CASSYGGGGYNEQFF
TGTGCCAGCAGTTACGGGGGAGGAGGCTACAATGAGCAGTTCTTC
>-|-|TRBJ2-3|TRBV20-1
CSAWTTVDTQYF
TGCAGTGCTTGGACTACCGTAGATACGCAGTATTTT
>few|-|TRBJ2-5|TRBV29-1
CSVRGHPKETQYF
TGCAGCGTACGGGGACATCCCAAAGAGACCCAGTACTTC
>many|-|TRBJ2-1|TRBV30
CAWIFGSTGQFF
TGTGCCTGGATTTTCGGGTCGACAGGGCAGTTCTTC
>few|TRBD1|TRBJ2-1|TRBV20-1
CSGRTGSYYNEQFF
TGCAGTGGCCGGACAGGGTCCTACTACAATGAGCAGTTCTTC
>-|TRBD2|TRBJ2-5|TRBV5-1
CASTLSGSWGETQYF
TGCGCCAGCACCCTAAGCGGGAGTTGGGGAGAGACCCAGTACTTC
>few|-|TRBJ2-3|TRBV4-1
CASSPGARTDTQYF
TGCGCCAGCAGCCCCGGAGCCCGCACAGATACGCAGTATTTT
>-|-|TRBJ2-3|TRBV3-1
CASSQDPGKNTQYF
TGTGCCAGCAGCCAAGACCCTGGCAAAAATACGCAGTATTTT
>few|-|TRBJ1-3|TRBV5-6
CASSLGQRSGNTIYF
TGTGCCAGCAGCTTGGGACAGCGCTCTGGAAACACCATATATTTT
>-|-|TRBJ2-3|TRBV28
CASSLFRGFTDTQYF
TGTGCCAGCAGTTTGTTCCGAGGGTTTACAGATACGCAGTATTTT
>-|-|TRBJ2-1|TRBV29-1
CSVVKRAEPNEQFF
TGCAGCGTTGTTAAAAGAGCGGAACCCAATGAGCAGTTCTTC
>-|-|TRBJ2-5|TRBV6-1
CASRTMVETQYF
TGTGCCAGCAGGACGATGGTAGAGACCCAGTACTTC
>-|TRBD1|TRBJ1-1|TRBV20-1
CSACPLRAGGTEAFF
TGCAGTGCTTGTCCACTACGGGCAGGGGGCACTGAAGCTTTCTTT
>-|-|TRBJ1-1|TRBV28
CASMGGWGTEAFF
TGTGCCAGCATGGGGGGCTGGGGGACTGAAGCTTTCTTT
>few|-|TRBJ2-2|TRBV29-1
CSVEDGKTNTGELFF
TGCAGCGTTGAAGATGGGAAGACGAACACCGGGGAGCTGTTTTTT
>few|-|TRBJ2-1|TRBV20-1
CSARDTGNRNEQFF
TGCAGTGCTAGAGATACGGGAAACCGCAATGAGCAGTTCTTC
>few|-|TRBJ1-5|TRBV6-2/TRBV6-3
CASSQDGGNQPQHF
TGTGCCAGCAGCCAGGATGGGGGAAATCAGCCCCAGCATTTT
>-|TRBD1|TRBJ2-2|TRBV29-1
CSVSGQGNTGELFF
TGCAGCGTTTCTGGACAGGGGAACACCGGGGAGCTGTTTTTT
>few|-|TRBJ2-7|TRBV9
CASSVDFTRYEQYF
TGTGCCAGCAGCGTAGACTTCACGCGTTACGAGCAGTACTTC
>few|-|TRBJ1-5|TRBV10-3
CAISEGGSNQPQHF
TGTGCCATCAGTGAGGGGGGTAGCAATCAGCCCCAGCATTTT
>-|-|TRBJ1-4|TRBV10-3
CAIREGNSEKLFF
TGTGCCATCAGGGAAGGGAATAGCGAAAAACTGTTTTTT
>-|-|TRBJ2-7|TRBV7-2
CASSASAAYEQYF
TGTGCCAGCAGCGCCAGCGCTGCCTACGAGCAGTACTTC
>few|-|TRBJ1-4|TRBV5-1
CASSTDNNTRLFF
TGCGCCAGCAGCACCGACAACAATACGCGACTGTTTTTT
>many|TRBD1|TRBJ2-1|TRBV29-1
CSATRGQGPSGINEQFF
TGCAGCGCCACGCGGGGACAGGGCCCTAGTGGTATCAATGAGCAGTTCTTC
>-|TRBD1|TRBJ2-1|TRBV20-1
CSASEQGLTYNEQFF
TGCAGTGCTAGTGAACAGGGGCTAACCTACAATGAGCAGTTCTTC
>many|-|TRBJ2-1|TRBV3-1
CASMFANEQFF
TGTGCCAGCATGTTTGCGAATGAGCAGTTCTTC
>-|TRBD2|TRBJ2-2|TRBV11-2
CASSLRREGLGELFF
TGTGCCAGCAGCTTACGCCGGGAGGGTCTCGGGGAGCTGTTTTTT
>-|-|TRBJ2-2|TRBV7-6
CASSLIGVDTGELFF
TGTGCCAGCAGCTTAATAGGGGTCGACACCGGGGAGCTGTTTTTT
>few|-|TRBJ2-7|TRBV11-2
CASSLRSGYEQYF
TGTGCCAGCAGCTTAAGAAGTGGGTACGAGCAGTACTTC
>-|-|TRBJ2-7|TRBV7-2
CASSPFGTLSYEQYF
TGTGCCAGCAGCCCGTTTGGGACTCTCTCCTACGAGCAGTACTTC
>-|TRBD2|TRBJ2-1|TRBV27
CASSISLAGVFDEQFF
TGTGCCAGCAGTATATCACTAGCGGGGGTATTCGATGAGCAGTTCTTC
>-|TRBD2|TRBJ2-5|TRBV20-1
CSALAGGAQETQYF
TGCAGTGCTTTAGCGGGAGGAGCGCAAGAGACCCAGTACTTC
>-|TRBD1|TRBJ2-5|TRBV5-1
CASSQTPRTGALQETQYF
TGCGCCAGCAGCCAGACCCCCCGGACAGGGGCCCTCCAAGAGACCCAGTACTTC
>few|-|TRBJ2-2|TRBV20-1
CSARQGKMGELFF
TGCAGTGCTCGTCAGGGGAAGATGGGGGAGCTGTTTTTT
>-|-|TRBJ2-7|TRBV20-1
CSAKDYEQYF
TGCAGTGCCAAAGATTACGAGCAGTACTTC
>-|-|TRBJ2-7|TRBV29-1
CSVEDHTYEQYF
TGCAGCGTTGAAGATCACACCTACGAGCAGTACTTC
>-|-|TRBJ1-2|TRBV7-2
CASSPSSRNYGYTF
TGTGCCAGCAGCCCGAGCAGCAGGAACTATGGCTACACCTTC
>-|TRBD1|TRBJ1-2|TRBV25-1
CASSSPGTGAHGYTF
TGTGCCAGCAGTAGCCCCGGGACAGGGGCCCATGGCTACACCTTC
>few|TRBD1|TRBJ1-2|TRBV7-9
CASSPRQGSYGYTF
TGTGCCAGCAGCCCGAGACAGGGGTCCTATGGCTACACCTTC
>-|-|TRBJ2-1|TRBV7-2
CASSPQGGGGYEQFF
TGTGCCAGCAGCCCCCAAGGGGGGGGGGGATATGAGCAGTTCTTC
>few|TRBD2|TRBJ2-7|TRBV7-2
CASSLVALAGEQYF
TGTGCCAGCAGCTTAGTGGCCCTAGCGGGTGAGCAGTACTTC
>-|-|TRBJ1-6|TRBV28
CASSLPQGYLISSYNSPLHF
TGTGCCAGCAGTTTACCGCAGGGTTACCTAATAAGCTCCTATAATTCACCCCTCCACTTT
>many|-|TRBJ1-1|TRBV29-1
CSVVLIIHTEAFF
TGCAGCGTTGTTTTAATTATTCACACTGAAGCTTTCTTT
>-|-|TRBJ2-7|TRBV3-1
CANSQPGQPNYEQYF
TGTGCCAACAGCCAGCCGGGACAACCCAACTACGAGCAGTACTTC
>-|TRBD2|TRBJ2-5|TRBV7-9
CASSTRTSGQETQYF
TGTGCCAGCAGCACCCGGACTAGCGGACAAGAGACCCAGTACTTC
>-|-|TRBJ1-1|TRBV28
CASRSGNTEAFF
TGTGCCAGCAGGTCTGGGAACACTGAAGCTTTCTTT
>-|TRBD1|TRBJ1-4|TRBV4-2
CASSQGTAATNEKLFF
TGTGCCAGCAGCCAGGGGACAGCTGCAACTAATGAAAAACTGTTTTTT
>few|-|TRBJ1-5|TRBV12-3/TRBV12-4
CASSPGQKGQPQHF
TGTGCCAGCAGTCCGGGACAAAAAGGACAGCCCCAGCATTTT
>-|-|TRBJ2-1|TRBV5-6
CASSLDVVGEQFF
TGTGCCAGCAGCTTGGACGTTGTGGGTGAGCAGTTCTTC
>many|-|TRBJ2-3|TRBV30
CAWSRSTDTQYF
TGTGCCTGGAGTCGAAGCACAGATACGCAGTATTTT